The next 13 T cell receptor beta chains were all read from a single sample in a study of technical replicates of blood from a handful of donors. Sequencing used immunoSEQ multiplex PCR; TCRdb keeps in-frame clones, though not all of them. The table records under 90,000 clones, roughly 94% of them present only once. Sequenced: T cells isolated from PBMCs. These TCRs come from a human donor in good health.

CDR3 in amino acids: CASSPGQGPDSNQPQHF. DNA for the CDR3: TGTGCCAGCAGCCCGGGACAGGGGCCCGATAGCAATCAGCCCCAGCATTTT. The gene calls are TRBV7-6 and TRBJ1-5; TRBD1 aligns across 10 bases. CDR3 length: 17 residues. The V gene's germline CDR1 is SGHVS and CDR2 FNYEAQ. The ends lost 5 bases at V and 0 bases at J; junction bases unmatched: 7. Using reference TRBV7-6 and TRBJ1-5 for the parts outside the CDR3, the full variable domain is GAGVSQSPRYKVTKRGQDVALRCDPISGHVSLYWYRQALGQGPEFLTYFNYEAQQDKSGLPNDRFSAERPEGSISTLTIQRTEQRDSAMYRCASSPGQGPDSNQPQHFGDGTRLSIL.

The rearrangement joins TRBV10-1 to TRBJ1-2, with D hard to call. Germline V gene lookup returns CDR1 WNHNN and CDR2 SYGVQD (reference sequence). The CDR3 length is 13 residues. V gave up 2 bases and J gave up 6 bases, with 10 bases separating them. CDR3 region: CASSEGGNHGYTF. The CDR3 DNA follows: TGCGCCAGCAGTGAGGGAGGGAACCATGGCTACACCTTC.

This clone was detected once. V and J are TRBV11-3 and TRBJ2-1; 10 positions match TRBD2. This CDR3 has 15 residues. With 1 base clipped from V and 7 bases from J, the junction kept 4 bases outside the gene matches. CDR1 is SGHNT, CDR2 YENEEA, per germline. The CDR3 bases are TGTGCCAGCAGCTTAGCTGGGACTAGCGCGAATGAGCAGTTCTTC. Amino acid sequence: CASSLAGTSANEQFF.

The J gene is TRBJ2-5, the V gene TRBV2, with 11 nucleotides matching TRBD2. CDR3 size: 14 residues. Germline assignment: CDR1 SNHLY and CDR2 FYNNEI. V lost 8 bases to trimming and J lost 7 bases; unmatched junction nucleotides: 9. CDR3 residues: CASGGTSGSGTQYF. CDR3 DNA: TGTGCCAGCGGGGGGACTAGCGGCTCGGGGACCCAGTACTTC.

CDR3 region: CSVRDRGQETQYF. DNA for the CDR3: TGCAGCGTACGGGACAGGGGGCAAGAGACCCAGTACTTC. The chain couples TRBV29-1 to TRBJ2-5, with TRBD1 matching over 11 bases. Germline CDR1 reads SQVTM; CDR2 reads ANQGSEA. CDR3 length equals 13 residues. Trimming removed 6 bases from V and 2 bases from J; junction bases left unmatched: 2. Drawing the rest from reference TRBV29-1 and TRBJ2-5, the complete variable domain is SAVISQKPSRDICQRGTSLTIQCQVDSQVTMMFWYRQQPGQSLTLIATANQGSEATYESGFVIDKFPISRPNLTFSTLTVSNMSPEDSSIYLCSVRDRGQETQYFGPGTRLLVL.

The rearrangement uses TRBV6-5 and TRBJ2-7, with TRBD1 matching 7 bases. There are 14 residues in the CDR3. Trimming took 0 bases from V and 4 from J; bases not matched to a gene: 3. Looked up from germline, CDR1 is MNHEY and CDR2 is SVGAGI. The CDR3 DNA reads TGTGCCAGCAGTTACTCAGGGGGCTGGTACGAGCAGTACTTC. This sequence encodes CASSYSGGWYEQYF.

The chain joins TRBV18 to TRBJ1-4; unclear D gene. The germline V gene has CDR1 KGHSH and CDR2 LQKENI. The V gene lost 3 bases and the J gene lost 8 bases, with 7 bases spanning the gap. CDR3 length equals 12 residues. The CDR3 region has the DNA TGTGCCAGCTCACCGGGCCAAGAAAAACTGTTTTTT. Its translation is CASSPGQEKLFF.

J is TRBJ1-2 and V is TRBV29-1; 7 bases line up with TRBD1. The CDR3 loop spans 12 amino acids. Unmatched junction bases numbered 2, after V lost 4 bases and J lost 3 bases. From germline, CDR1 is SQVTM and CDR2 ANQGSEA. The CDR3 reads CSVVRGDYGYTF. CDR3 DNA: TGCAGCGTTGTCAGGGGGGACTATGGCTACACCTTC.

This chain links TRBV30 with TRBJ2-3, with D tentatively TRBD2 (5 bases). CDR3 length: 11 residues. V lost 7 bases, J lost 4 bases, and 9 bases lay in between. From germline, CDR1 is GTSNPN and CDR2 SVGIG (reference sequence). CDR3: CAYLLADTQYF. The CDR3 nucleotides read TGTGCCTACCTACTAGCAGATACGCAGTATTTT. Full variable domain (remainder filled in from reference TRBV30 and TRBJ2-3): SQTIHQWPATLVQPVGSPLSLECTVEGTSNPNLYWYRQAAGRGLQLLFYSVGIGQISSEVPQNLSASRPQDRQFILSSKKLLLSDSGFYLCAYLLADTQYFGPGTRLTVL.

V usage is TRBV14 and J usage is TRBJ1-2, with TRBD1 matching over 7 bases. V shed 3 bases and J 8 bases; nucleotides not matched to a gene: 9. The length of the CDR3 is 14 residues. CDR1 is SGHDN and CDR2 is FVKESK in the germline V gene. For the CDR3, the DNA is TGTGCCAGCAGCCACGACAGGGTTGGCGGGGGCTACACCTTC. It encodes CASSHDRVGGGYTF.

J is TRBJ1-1 and V is TRBV7-9; D not certain. Germline-derived CDR1 and CDR2 are SEHNR and FQNEAQ (reference sequence). The CDR3 loop spans 16 amino acids. Trimming shortened V by 1 base and J by 0 bases, and 12 bases separated the two germline ends. CDR3 coding DNA: TGTGCCAGCAGCTTAGGCGCAGGAAGGATGAACACTGAAGCTTTCTTT. This sequence encodes CASSLGAGRMNTEAFF.

J is TRBJ2-3 and V is TRBV23-1; 9 nucleotides line up with TRBD2. TRBV23-1 is labeled an ORF, and its function is uncertain. Trimming removed 0 bases from V and 2 bases from J; junction bases left unmatched: 3. This CDR3 contains 16 residues. The CDR3 is CASSQSAGGITDTQYF. The CDR3 DNA is TGCGCCAGCAGTCAATCGGCGGGGGGGATCACAGATACGCAGTATTTT.

The chain recombines TRBV18 with TRBJ2-7; D possibly corresponds to TRBD2 (7 bases). The V gene lost 0 bases and the J gene lost 5 bases, with 11 bases spanning the gap. Looked up from germline, CDR1 is KGHSH and CDR2 is LQKENI. The length of the CDR3 is 14 residues. Written as DNA, the CDR3 is TGTGCCAGCTCACCACCGGCGGGGGCCCACGAGCAGTACTTC. Its protein product is CASSPPAGAHEQYF.